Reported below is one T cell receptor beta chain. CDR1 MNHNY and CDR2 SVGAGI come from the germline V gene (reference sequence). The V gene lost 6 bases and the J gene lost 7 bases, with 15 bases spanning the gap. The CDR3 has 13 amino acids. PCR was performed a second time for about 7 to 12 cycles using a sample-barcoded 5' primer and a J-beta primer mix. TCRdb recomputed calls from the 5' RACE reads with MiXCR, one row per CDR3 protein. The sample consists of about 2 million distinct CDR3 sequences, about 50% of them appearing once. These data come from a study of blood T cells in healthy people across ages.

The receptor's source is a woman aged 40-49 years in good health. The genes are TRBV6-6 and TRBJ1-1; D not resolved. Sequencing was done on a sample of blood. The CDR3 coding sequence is TGTGCCAGCAGCCCAAAGGACGGTTATGAAGCTTTCTTT. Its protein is CASSPKDGYEAFF.